This T cell receptor (beta chain) was sequenced in a study of T cells in Graves' hyperthyroidism and ophthalmopathy. The overall study: Before any treatment, at initial diagnosis, peripheral blood was collected. Study outcomes and limitations: In the analysis, a 13 V-J model separated ophthalmopathy from stable hyperthyroidism.

The germline CDR1 and CDR2 sequences are SEHNR and FQNEAQ (reference sequence). The CDR3 sequence is 17 residues long. J was trimmed by 7 bases and V by 7 bases; bases with no gene match: 17. Template material for amplifying TCR beta CDR3 regions consisted of RNA transcripts. Initially, a first-round RT-PCR of the TCR CDR3 employed the HTBI primer set. TCRdb processed the multiplex PCR reads anew with MiXCR; each CDR3 protein has one entry. The data hold roughly 300,000 distinct CDR3 sequences, with around 20% observed a single time. About this clonotype itself: Its antigen is still unknown.

Sequencing was done on a sample of blood. This clonotype was obtained from a woman in her forties or fifties with Graves' hyperthyroidism. The genes are TRBV7-9 and TRBJ2-2; TRBD1 aligns across 8 bases. CDR3 nucleotides: TGTGCCAGCACCGATCGAGACAGGGGCCGACGAGGCGGGGAGCTGTTTTTT. Protein: CASTDRDRGRRGGELFF.